Listed below are T cell receptor beta chains from one sample, sequenced in a study of blood T cell repertoires in COVID-19. Here immunoSEQ multiplex PCR was the method, and the copy in TCRdb shows in-frame clones only, minus some. The data show about 76,000 clones, around 88% seen once. Source material: peripheral blood. All receptors come from a man aged 25 to 40 with acute or convalescent COVID-19. CDR3s include the opening cysteine and the closing phenylalanine or tryptophan. D genes are given only for firm matches. Size values are once, few and many counts, or a class for expanded clones, and some rows have none.

d_call j_call v_call clone_size cdr3_nt cdr3_aa
. TRBJ2-5 TRBV25-1 . TGTGCCAGCAGTGAGCGGGTCGGAGAGACCCAGTACTTC CASSERVGETQYF
TRBD1 TRBJ1-1 TRBV7-9 . TGTGCCAGCAGCTCAAGTAACAGGGGGAACACTGAAGCTTTCTTT CASSSSNRGNTEAFF
. TRBJ2-3 TRBV5-6 . TGTGCCAGCAGCTTCATCACAGATACGCAGTATTTT CASSFITDTQYF
. TRBJ2-5 TRBV4-1 . TGCGCCAGCAGCCAAGGAGGTGTTTGGGAGACCCAGTACTTC CASSQGGVWETQYF
. TRBJ2-7 TRBV27 . TGTGCCAGCAGTTTGTCAGCCCAGGGCGAGCAGTACTTC CASSLSAQGEQYF
. TRBJ2-7 TRBV6-6 . TGTGCCAGCAGTACTATACCCGGGTCCTACGAGCAGTACTTC CASSTIPGSYEQYF
TRBD1 TRBJ1-4 TRBV6-5 few TGTGCCAGCAGGGACAGGGCCTTGGGAAAACTGTTTTTT CASRDRALGKLFF
. TRBJ2-1 TRBV19 . TGTGCCAGTACCCCATCAGGCGAGTTCGATGAGCAGTTCTTC CASTPSGEFDEQFF
. TRBJ2-2 TRBV12-3/TRBV12-4 . TGTGCCAGCAGCCGGAACACCGGGGAGCTGTTTTTT CASSRNTGELFF
TRBD1 TRBJ2-7 TRBV10-2 . TGCGCCAGCACCGGGACAGGGGGCGGTTACGAGCAGTACTTC CASTGTGGGYEQYF
TRBD1 TRBJ1-4 TRBV27 . TGTGCCAGCAGTATCCTACAGGGGGCCCCTAGTCGGCTGTTTTTT CASSILQGAPSRLFF
TRBD2 TRBJ2-5 TRBV6-1 once TGTGCCAGCAGTGAAGGTCTAGCGGGAGGGGCCCAGTACTTC CASSEGLAGGAQYF
. TRBJ1-1 TRBV2 . TGTGCCAGCAGCTACGACACTGAAGCTTTCTTT CASSYDTEAFF
. TRBJ2-3 TRBV29-1 . TGCAGCGTTGAGTTAGCAGGGAACACAGATACGCAGTATTTT CSVELAGNTDTQYF
. TRBJ1-6 TRBV30 . TGTGCCTGCCTCCCCGGTACGAATTCACCCCTCCACTTT CACLPGTNSPLHF
. TRBJ2-5 TRBV7-2 . TGTGCCAGCAGCTTAGTCCCAGGGAAAGGAGAGACCCAGTACTTC CASSLVPGKGETQYF
. TRBJ2-7 TRBV11-3 . TGTGCCAGCAGCGCCGGAGGAAGGGACTCCGGCGAGCAGTACTTC CASSAGGRDSGEQYF
. TRBJ1-1 TRBV28 . TGTGCCAGTCAGGACAGCTTGAACACTGAAGCTTTCTTT CASQDSLNTEAFF
. TRBJ2-2 TRBV30 . TGTGCCTGGAGTGTGAAAGGAGGCACCGGGGAGCTGTTTTTT CAWSVKGGTGELFF
. TRBJ2-2 TRBV28 . TGTGCCAGCACTCCCCGGGGTGAAGGCGGGGAGCTGTTTTTT CASTPRGEGGELFF
. TRBJ1-1 TRBV7-9 . TGTGCCAGCAGCTTAGTCGGGATGGGGACTGAAGCTTTCTTT CASSLVGMGTEAFF
. TRBJ2-3 TRBV30 . TGTGCCTGGAGTGGGCTGAGGATGGATACGCAGTATTTT CAWSGLRMDTQYF
TRBD2 TRBJ2-7 TRBV3-1/TRBV3-2 once TGTGCCAGCAGCCAAGGTCCCAAAGTAGCGGGCCTGACCTACGAGCAGTACTTC CASSQGPKVAGLTYEQYF
TRBD1 TRBJ1-3 TRBV6-2/TRBV6-3 . TGTGCCAGCAGCCCCCCCGGGACAGCCTCTGGAAACACCATATATTTT CASSPPGTASGNTIYF
TRBD1 TRBJ1-4 TRBV27 . TGTGCCAGCAGTTTTCGGACAGGAGAAAAACTGTTTTTT CASSFRTGEKLFF
. TRBJ2-2 TRBV2 . TGTGCCAGCAGTGAAGCCAGGTTGGCCGGGGAGCTGTTTTTT CASSEARLAGELFF
. TRBJ1-4 TRBV6-5 . TGTGCCAGCAGTCCTAGATGGACAGATGAAAAACTGTTTTTT CASSPRWTDEKLFF
. TRBJ1-1 TRBV29-1 once TGCAGCGTTATGGTAGAGCGGGTGAACACTGAAGCTTTCTTT CSVMVERVNTEAFF
. TRBJ2-4 TRBV29-1 . TGCAGCGTTGTCCACGGACTTGAAGCCAAAAACATTCAGTACTTC CSVVHGLEAKNIQYF
. TRBJ1-1 TRBV6-5 . TGTGCCAGCCACCCCACGGGGGGGAACCTTGAAGCTTTCTTT CASHPTGGNLEAFF
. TRBJ1-2 TRBV19 . TGTGCCAGTAGTATTGGTCAGTTCTATGGCTACACCTTC CASSIGQFYGYTF
. TRBJ1-2 TRBV6-5 . TGTGCCAGCAGCGACAGGTGGGCTCAGGCCTTC CASSDRWAQAF
. TRBJ1-4 TRBV28 . TGTGCCAGCAGCCCGGGCAGGGATGAAAAACTGTTTTTT CASSPGRDEKLFF
. TRBJ2-7 TRBV7-2 . TGTGCCAGCAGCCCTCTTGATTTCGGTTCCTACGAGCAGTACTTC CASSPLDFGSYEQYF
. TRBJ2-1 TRBV5-4 . TGTGCCAGCAGCTTGAAAGCAAATGAGCAGTTCTTC CASSLKANEQFF
TRBD2 TRBJ2-1 TRBV27 few TGTGCCAGCAGTTTTAGCGGGAGGGGGCATTTCAATGAGCAGTTCTTC CASSFSGRGHFNEQFF
. TRBJ1-5 TRBV9 . TGTGCCAGCAGCGCCCACCCGGAGAGTCAGCCCCAGCATTTT CASSAHPESQPQHF
TRBD2 TRBJ2-3 TRBV7-9 . TGTGCCAGCAGCTTAACGGGAGGGGCAGATACGCAGTATTTT CASSLTGGADTQYF
TRBD2 TRBJ2-3 TRBV3-1/TRBV3-2 . TGTGCCAGCAGCCAAGGGAGACTAGCGGGAGGGCCCTATGGTTCTACGCAGTATTTT CASSQGRLAGGPYGSTQYF
. TRBJ1-2 TRBV24-1 . TGTGCCACCAGTGATGAGCTTGGCGGGGGGATCTATGGCTACACCTTC CATSDELGGGIYGYTF
. TRBJ2-7 TRBV5-1 few TGCGCCAGCAGCTTGGACAGGTACGAGCAGTACTTC CASSLDRYEQYF
TRBD2 TRBJ2-5 TRBV9 . TGTGCCAGCAGCGTAGCCAATCTAGCGGGAGAGACCCAGTACTTC CASSVANLAGETQYF
. TRBJ2-5 TRBV7-2 . TGTGCCAGCAGTGCTCCGGTACAAGAGACCCAGTACTTC CASSAPVQETQYF
. TRBJ1-3 TRBV7-9 . TGTGCCAGCAGCTTAGGCAGGGGCTCTGGAAACACCATATATTTT CASSLGRGSGNTIYF
. TRBJ2-1 TRBV4-2 . TGTGCCAGCAGGTCTCCATTTGGGCATGAGCAGTTCTTC CASRSPFGHEQFF
TRBD2 TRBJ2-5 TRBV6-2/TRBV6-3 . TGTGCCAGCAGGCCTAGCGGAAACCAAGAGACCCAGTACTTC CASRPSGNQETQYF
. TRBJ1-3 TRBV2 few TGTGCCAGCACCGCTGGAAACACCATATATTTT CASTAGNTIYF
. TRBJ2-7 TRBV15 once TGTGCCACCAGCAGAGAGGCCAGAAGCTCCTACGAGCAGTACTTC CATSREARSSYEQYF
TRBD1 TRBJ1-1 TRBV29-1 . TGCAGTGGAACAGGGGGGACGAACACTGAAGCTTTCTTT CSGTGGTNTEAFF
TRBD1 TRBJ2-7 TRBV4-1 . TGCGCCAGCAGCCCAATAGGACAGGTCTACGAGCAGTACTTC CASSPIGQVYEQYF
. TRBJ2-3 TRBV7-9 . TGTGCCAGCAGCCTGGACTTCGATACGCAGTATTTT CASSLDFDTQYF
. TRBJ2-1 TRBV11-3 . TGTGCCAGCAGCTCCCGGAGGGCCGGTGAGCAGTTCTTC CASSSRRAGEQFF
. TRBJ1-5 TRBV19 . TGTGCCAGTAAGAACTCTGACAATCAGCCCCAGCATTTT CASKNSDNQPQHF
TRBD1 TRBJ1-4 TRBV6-5 . TGTGCCAGCAGCCCAGACAGGGGCGAGGAAAAACTGTTTTTT CASSPDRGEEKLFF
. TRBJ2-3 TRBV29-1 . TGCAGCGTTAGTAGAAAAGATACGCAGTATTTT CSVSRKDTQYF